Each of the 24 T cell receptor beta chains below was sequenced from the same sample in a study of T cells in Graves' hyperthyroidism and ophthalmopathy. The investigators amplified TCR beta CDR3 regions from RNA transcripts. RT-PCR in the first round (using the HTBI primer set) targeted the TCR CDR3. TCRdb independently ran MiXCR on the multiplex PCR reads; one entry per CDR3 protein. The repertoire holds over 45,000 distinct CDR3 sequences, roughly 49% seen once, with 30% to 35% in the top ten. Sequencing input: peripheral blood or thyroid tissue (not recorded which). The receptors here all came from a woman aged 45-65 years with Graves' hyperthyroidism.

This clonotype was found a few times. The chain links TRBV28 to TRBJ2-3; TRBD1 might be the D (6 bases). Per germline, CDR1 MDHEN and CDR2 SYDVKM. The V gene lost 1 base and the J gene lost 4 bases, with 9 bases spanning the gap. The CDR3 is 14 residues long. CDR3 amino acids: CASSLSRGADTQYF. The DNA of the CDR3 is TGTGCCAGCAGTTTATCCAGGGGAGCAGATACGCAGTATTTT. Together with reference TRBV28 and TRBJ2-3, the CDR3 gives the full variable domain: DVKVTQSSRYLVKRTGEKVFLECVQDMDHENMFWYRQDPGLGLRLIYFSYDVKMKEKGDIPEGYSVSREKKERFSLILESASTNQTSMYLCASSLSRGADTQYFGPGTRLTVL.

The table lists this clonotype with many counts. The CDR3 DNA reads as TGTGCCAGCAGCTTGGCACTAGCGGACACAGATACGCAGTATTTT. Protein: CASSLALADTDTQYF. The rearrangement links TRBV5-4 to TRBJ2-3, with 8 positions matching TRBD2. V shed 0 bases and J 2 bases; nucleotides not matched to a gene: 2. Germline V CDR1 and CDR2: SGHNT, YYREEE (reference sequence). The CDR3 covers 15 residues.

This rearrangement joins TRBV20-1 to TRBJ2-5, with 8 nucleotides matching TRBD2. The V segment lost 3 bases and the J segment 5 bases; nucleotides outside the gene matches: 8. This CDR3 spans 14 amino acids. Germline V lookup: CDR1 DFQATT, CDR2 SNEGSKA (reference sequence). Written as DNA, the CDR3 is TGCAGTGCTAGGAGGAGCGGGGGAATGGAGACCCAGTACTTC. The encoded protein is CSARRSGGMETQYF.

The gene calls are TRBV7-9 and TRBJ2-2; TRBD2 matches at 11 bases. In germline, CDR1 is SEHNR, CDR2 FQNEAQ (reference sequence). The CDR3 covers 17 residues. Unmatched junction bases numbered 14, after V lost 5 bases and J lost 9 bases. CDR3 sequence: CASSPRTSGPLRRELFF. CDR3 DNA: TGTGCCAGCAGCCCAAGGACTAGCGGGCCGCTTCGCCGGGAGCTGTTTTTT.

Of note for this clonotype: This may be a read error, as it is one base from a much larger clone. DNA of the CDR3: TGTGCCAGCACCCCGGCAGGGCGGTACGCCACTGAAGCTTTCTTT. Its protein is CASTPAGRYATEAFF. The genes are TRBV28 and TRBJ1-1; D is perhaps TRBD1 (5 bases). The V gene lost 7 bases and the J gene lost 4 bases, with 19 bases spanning the gap. Germline assignment: CDR1 MDHEN and CDR2 SYDVKM. The CDR3 is 15 residues long. The entire variable domain, with the rest obtained from reference TRBV28 and TRBJ1-1, is as follows: DVKVTQSSRYLVKRTGEKVFLECVQDMDHENMFWYRQDPGLGLRLIYFSYDVKMKEKGDIPEGYSVSREKKERFSLILESASTNQTSMYLCASTPAGRYATEAFFGQGTRLTVV.

This clonotype was seen ten or more times. This chain uses TRBV7-2 with TRBJ1-1, with 9 bases lining up with TRBD1. This CDR3 contains 15 residues. V trimming: 4 bases; J trimming: 2 bases; junction bases outside the gene matches: 5. Germline-derived CDR1 and CDR2 are SGHTA and FQGNSA. The CDR3 DNA is TGTGCCAGCAGCTCCAGGGGACAGGGAAACACTGAAGCTTTCTTT. It specifies CASSSRGQGNTEAFF.

The sample holds many counts of this clonotype. The chain combines TRBV28 with TRBJ2-7; D not certain. The ends were cut back, 3 bases at V and 4 bases at J, with 16 bases in the middle. The CDR3 runs 15 residues. Germline CDR1 is MDHEN and CDR2 is SYDVKM. CDR3 in DNA: TGTGCCAGCAGTTTTCGTAAGGAAGCCCTTTACGAGCAGTACTTC. This gives the protein CASSFRKEALYEQYF. Full variable domain (remainder filled in from reference TRBV28 and TRBJ2-7): DVKVTQSSRYLVKRTGEKVFLECVQDMDHENMFWYRQDPGLGLRLIYFSYDVKMKEKGDIPEGYSVSREKKERFSLILESASTNQTSMYLCASSFRKEALYEQYFGPGTRLTVT.

The J gene is TRBJ2-2, the V gene TRBV7-2; 8 bases map to TRBD1. The CDR3 spans 16 residues. V dropped 3 bases and J dropped 5; count of bases not matched to a gene: 8. Germline V lookup: CDR1 SGHTA, CDR2 FQGNSA. CDR3 in amino acids: CASSFVPRGLTGELFF. The CDR3 DNA follows: TGTGCCAGCAGCTTTGTCCCCAGGGGGCTGACCGGGGAGCTGTTTTTT.

This clonotype was counted ten times or more. The V gene is TRBV12-3 or TRBV12-4, the J gene TRBJ1-2, with 8 bases that match TRBD1. With 3 bases clipped from V and 2 bases from J, the junction kept 5 bases outside the gene matches. The CDR3 totals 15 residues. CDR3 residues: CASSLGTGKNYGYTF. In DNA, the CDR3 is TGTGCCAGCAGTTTGGGGACAGGAAAAAACTATGGCTACACCTTC.

For this clonotype: The CDR3 does not end in the conserved phenylalanine or tryptophan, so this is likely a read error. It is unclear where the CDR3 begins or ends on the DNA, so no DNA is shown, and the CDR3 is as TCRdb lists it. The rearrangement uses TRBV20-1 and TRBJ1-5; the D call TRBD1 from the table was never checked on the DNA. Germline V gene sequence: CDR1 DFQATT, CDR2 SNEGSKA (reference sequence). 12 amino acids form the CDR3, both terminal residues included. The CDR3 region is CSAGRRGQPQRS.

In DNA, the CDR3 is TGCGCCAGCAGTGAGTCAGCGGGAGTGGAGCAGTACTTC. Protein sequence: CASSESAGVEQYF. This chain connects TRBV10-1 to TRBJ2-7; 8 bases align to TRBD2. The CDR3 covers 13 residues. Germline lookup yields CDR1 WNHNN and CDR2 SYGVQD (reference sequence). V lost 0 bases and J lost 7; bases outside the gene matches: 2.

A note on this clonotype: It is likely a read error, because the conserved phenylalanine at the end of the CDR3 is missing. The limits of the CDR3 on the DNA are not certain, so only TCRdb's listed CDR3 is given. J is TRBJ1-1 and V is TRBV20-1; the table calls TRBD1, which could not be checked here. Germline V CDR1 and CDR2: DFQATT, SNEGSKA (reference sequence). The CDR3 spans 13 amino acids, including both terminal residues. The CDR3 is CTTSRAPNTEALY.

This clonotype showed up just once. The CDR3 does not close with the conserved phenylalanine or tryptophan, likely indicating a read error. The chain combines TRBV7-8 with TRBJ2-3; perhaps TRBD2 as D (6 bases). The CDR3 is 17 residues long. V lost 6 bases and J lost 1, with 20 bases in between. Looked up from germline, CDR1 is SGHVS and CDR2 is FQNEAQ. CDR3 in amino acids: CASSFFVSGVGTDTQYL. The CDR3 nucleotides are TGTGCCAGCAGTTTCTTCGTTAGCGGAGTGGGCACAGATACGCAGTATCTG.

The V gene is TRBV29-1, the J gene TRBJ1-2; D gene ambiguous. Trimming shortened V by 8 bases and J by 7 bases, and 11 bases separated the two germline ends. The V gene's germline CDR1 is SQVTM and CDR2 ANQGSEA. This CDR3 contains 10 residues. This CDR3 is CSLAGGGYTF. Here the CDR3 DNA reads TGCAGCTTGGCCGGAGGTGGCTACACCTTC.

In this sample, this clonotype turned up many times. The chain is built from TRBV27 and TRBJ1-2; D is undetermined. This CDR3 spans 13 amino acids. The germline V and J ends were trimmed by 6 bases and 6 bases, with 14 bases remaining between them. Germline V CDR1 and CDR2: MNHEY, SMNVEV (reference sequence). This CDR3 reads CASRGSYSDGYTF. The CDR3 nucleotides are TGTGCCAGCAGAGGGTCGTATTCCGATGGCTACACCTTC.

V gene TRBV15 combines with J gene TRBJ1-5; no definite D call. V lost 0 bases to trimming and J lost 0 bases, with 9 bases between them. The CDR3 loop spans 16 amino acids. The germline V gene has CDR1 LNHNV and CDR2 YYDKDF (reference sequence). For the CDR3, the DNA is TGTGCCACCAGCAGAGAGGGAAGTGATAGCAATCAGCCCCAGCATTTT. Translating it yields CATSREGSDSNQPQHF.

This clonotype has a count of ten or more. The rearrangement joins TRBV7-2 to TRBJ1-5; D is perhaps TRBD1 (5 bases). With 0 bases removed from V and 4 bases from J, the gap between germline ends came to 10 bases. CDR1 and CDR2 from the germline V gene are SGHTA and FQGNSA. This CDR3 is 15 amino acids long. CDR3 residues: CASSLAGVGNQPQHF. CDR3 nucleotides: TGTGCCAGCAGCTTAGCAGGGGTTGGAAATCAGCCCCAGCATTTT.

This clonotype was counted at least ten times. This rearrangement joins TRBV10-2 to TRBJ2-5, with D possibly TRBD1 on 5 matching bases. Germline V lookup: CDR1 WSHSY, CDR2 SAAADI. With 3 bases removed from V and 5 bases from J, the gap between germline ends came to 16 bases. The CDR3 totals 15 residues. The CDR3 protein is CASSDWGSPGETQYF. CDR3 bases: TGCGCCAGCAGTGATTGGGGCAGCCCGGGCGAGACCCAGTACTTC.

This chain links TRBV11-2 with TRBJ2-6, with 8 bases that match TRBD1. Germline loops: CDR1 SGHAT, CDR2 FQNNGV. Trimming at V came to 5 bases and at J to 3 bases, leaving 3 bases not matched to a gene. The CDR3 totals 15 residues. This CDR3 is CASSLRGRGANVLTF. The CDR3 DNA reads as TGTGCCAGCAGCCTCAGGGGGCGTGGGGCCAACGTCCTGACTTTC. The full variable domain, with the rest looked up from reference TRBV11-2 and TRBJ2-6, is EAGVAQSPRYKIIEKRQSVAFWCNPISGHATLYWYQQILGQGPKLLIQFQNNGVVDDSQLPKDRFSAERLKGVDSTLKIQPAKLEDSAVYLCASSLRGRGANVLTFGAGSRLTVL.

This chain connects TRBV29-1 to TRBJ2-7, with TRBD1 matching 7 bases. Per the germline V gene, CDR1 is SQVTM and CDR2 is ANQGSEA. V lost 4 bases and J lost 3; bases outside the gene matches: 15. The CDR3 sequence is 16 residues long. The CDR3 coding sequence is TGCAGCGTTGTTGGGGCGAGGGGACAGCCCATCTACGAGCAGTACTTC. It is translated as CSVVGARGQPIYEQYF.

This clonotype was seen many times. The J gene is TRBJ2-7, the V gene TRBV6-1, with TRBD2 matching over 7 bases. V dropped 8 bases and J dropped 0; count of bases not matched to a gene: 10. This CDR3 is 15 amino acids long. From germline, CDR1 is MNHNS and CDR2 SASEGT. CDR3 DNA: TGTGCCAGCGGTACGGTCGGCGGGAGCTCCTACGAGCAGTACTTC. Amino acid sequence: CASGTVGGSSYEQYF.

This clonotype was counted many times. The gene calls are TRBV10-3 and TRBJ2-7; a possible D gene is TRBD2 (6 bases). Germline-derived CDR1 and CDR2 are ENHRY and SYGVKD. The CDR3 length is 14 residues. V lost 4 bases and J 2 bases, leaving 12 bases between the germline ends. CDR3: CAISGGTGTYEQYF. CDR3 sequence (DNA): TGTGCCATCAGTGGCGGGACCGGCACCTACGAGCAGTACTTC.

The chain couples TRBV20-1 to TRBJ2-5; 13 nucleotides match TRBD2. Germline CDR1 reads DFQATT; CDR2 reads SNEGSKA (reference sequence). With 3 bases clipped from V and 5 bases from J, the junction kept 6 bases outside the gene matches. This CDR3 comprises 15 residues. The CDR3 DNA follows: TGCAGTGCTAGTGGACTAGCGGGAGTGATGGAGACCCAGTACTTC. It yields the protein CSASGLAGVMETQYF.

There are many counts of this clonotype. The chain employs TRBV28 and TRBJ1-3; D gene unclear. The CDR3 covers 14 residues. Per germline, CDR1 MDHEN and CDR2 SYDVKM. V lost 3 bases and J 4 bases, leaving 10 bases between the germline ends. The CDR3 region is CASSFSFGGNTIYF. CDR3 DNA: TGTGCCAGCAGTTTTAGTTTTGGAGGAAACACCATATATTTT.